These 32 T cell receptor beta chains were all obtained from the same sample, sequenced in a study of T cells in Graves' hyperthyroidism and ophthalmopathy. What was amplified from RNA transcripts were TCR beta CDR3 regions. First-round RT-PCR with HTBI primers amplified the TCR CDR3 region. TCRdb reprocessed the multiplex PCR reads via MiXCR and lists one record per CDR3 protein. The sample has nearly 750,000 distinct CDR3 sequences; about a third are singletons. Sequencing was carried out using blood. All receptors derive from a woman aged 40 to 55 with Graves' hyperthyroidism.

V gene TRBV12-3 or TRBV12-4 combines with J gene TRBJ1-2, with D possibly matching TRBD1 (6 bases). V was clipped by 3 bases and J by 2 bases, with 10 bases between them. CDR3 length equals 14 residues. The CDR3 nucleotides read TGTGCCAGCAGTTTTCGGGGGCAGAACTATGGCTACACCTTC. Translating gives CASSFRGQNYGYTF.

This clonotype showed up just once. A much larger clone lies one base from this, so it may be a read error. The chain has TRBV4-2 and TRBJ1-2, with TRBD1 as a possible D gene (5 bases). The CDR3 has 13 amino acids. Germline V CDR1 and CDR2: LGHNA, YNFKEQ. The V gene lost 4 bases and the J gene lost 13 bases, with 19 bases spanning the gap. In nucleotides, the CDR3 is TGTGCCAGCAGCCCCCAGGGCCGGGCCGCGCCCACCTTC. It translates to CASSPQGRAAPTF.

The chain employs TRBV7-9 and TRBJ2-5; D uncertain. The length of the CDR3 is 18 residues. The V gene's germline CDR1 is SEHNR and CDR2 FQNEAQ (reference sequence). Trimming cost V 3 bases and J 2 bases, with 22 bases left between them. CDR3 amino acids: CASSFNAAPVRNQETQYF. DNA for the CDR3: TGTGCCAGCAGCTTTAACGCGGCCCCGGTTAGGAATCAAGAGACCCAGTACTTC.

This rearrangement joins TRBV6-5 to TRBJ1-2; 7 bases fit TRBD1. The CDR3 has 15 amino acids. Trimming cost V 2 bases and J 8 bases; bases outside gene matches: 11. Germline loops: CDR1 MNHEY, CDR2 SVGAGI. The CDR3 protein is CASSYTITGVGGYTF. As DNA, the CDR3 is TGTGCCAGCAGTTACACCATAACAGGGGTCGGGGGCTACACCTTC.

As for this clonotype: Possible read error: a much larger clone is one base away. CDR3 sequence (DNA): TGCAACGTTGAAAAGGAGGGGACAACTAATGAAAAACTGTTTTTT. Its protein product is CNVEKEGTTNEKLFF. The chain combines TRBV29-1 with TRBJ1-4; possibly TRBD1 for D (5 bases). CDR3 length: 15 residues. CDR1 is SQVTM, CDR2 ANQGSEA, per germline.

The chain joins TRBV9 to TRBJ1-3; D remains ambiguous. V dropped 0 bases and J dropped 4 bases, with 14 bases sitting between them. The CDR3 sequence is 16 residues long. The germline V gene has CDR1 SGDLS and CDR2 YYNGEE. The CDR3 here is CASSVVPESGGNTIYF. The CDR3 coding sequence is TGTGCCAGCAGCGTAGTTCCCGAATCGGGGGGAAACACCATATATTTT.

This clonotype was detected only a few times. This CDR3 is CASVAGNQPQHF. In DNA form, the CDR3 reads TGTGCCAGCGTCGCGGGCAATCAGCCCCAGCATTTT. The rearrangement links TRBV6-6 to TRBJ1-5, with D uncertain. CDR3 length equals 12 residues. Trimming left V 8 bases short and J 2 bases short, with 7 bases between. Germline lookup yields CDR1 MNHNY and CDR2 SVGAGI (reference sequence).

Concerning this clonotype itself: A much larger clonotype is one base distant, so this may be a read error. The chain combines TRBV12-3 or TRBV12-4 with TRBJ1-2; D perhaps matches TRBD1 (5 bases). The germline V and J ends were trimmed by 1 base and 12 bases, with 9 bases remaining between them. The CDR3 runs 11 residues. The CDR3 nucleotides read TGTGCCAGCAGTTTAGGCGGGGGGAACACCTTC. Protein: CASSLGGGNTF.

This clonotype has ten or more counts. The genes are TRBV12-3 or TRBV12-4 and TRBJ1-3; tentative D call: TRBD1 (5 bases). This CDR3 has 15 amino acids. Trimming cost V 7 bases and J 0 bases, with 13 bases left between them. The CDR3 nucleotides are TGTGCCAGCACCCTCTGGGGGTACTCTGGAAACACCATATATTTT. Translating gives CASTLWGYSGNTIYF.

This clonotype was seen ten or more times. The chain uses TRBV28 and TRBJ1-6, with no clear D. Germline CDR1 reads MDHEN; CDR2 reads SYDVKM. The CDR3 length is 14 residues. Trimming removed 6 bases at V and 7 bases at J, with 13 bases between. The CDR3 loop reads CASSLGTLNSPLHF. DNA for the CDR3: TGTGCCAGCAGCTTAGGCACCTTGAATTCACCCCTCCACTTT.

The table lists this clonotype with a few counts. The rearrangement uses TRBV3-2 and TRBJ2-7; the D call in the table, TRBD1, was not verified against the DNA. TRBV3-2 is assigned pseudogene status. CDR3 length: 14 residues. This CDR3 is CASSHGQGGAEQYF. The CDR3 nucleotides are TGTGCCAGCAGCCACGGACAGGGGGGAGCTGAGCAGTACTTC.

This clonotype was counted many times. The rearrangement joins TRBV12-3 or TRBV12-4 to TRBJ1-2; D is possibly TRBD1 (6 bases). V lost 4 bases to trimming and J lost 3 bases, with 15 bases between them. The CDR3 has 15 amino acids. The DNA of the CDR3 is TGTGCCAGCAGTTCCTTTGAGAAGGGGGACTATGGCTACACCTTC. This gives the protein CASSSFEKGDYGYTF.

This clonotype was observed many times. CDR3 nucleotide sequence: TGCAGTGCTACAACAGATAGCAATCAGCCCCAGCATTTT. It yields the protein CSATTDSNQPQHF. The gene calls are TRBV20-1 and TRBJ1-5; D not resolved. There are 13 residues in the CDR3. CDR1 and CDR2 from the germline V gene are DFQATT and SNEGSKA (reference sequence). The V and J ends lost 4 bases and 0 bases respectively, with 7 bases between them.

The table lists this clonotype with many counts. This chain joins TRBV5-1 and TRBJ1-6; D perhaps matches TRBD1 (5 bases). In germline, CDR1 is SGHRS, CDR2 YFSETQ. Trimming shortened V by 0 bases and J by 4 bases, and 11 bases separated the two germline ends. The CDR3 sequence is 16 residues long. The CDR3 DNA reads TGCGCCAGCAGCTTGGATGGGACGGAGTATAATTCACCCCTCCACTTT. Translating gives CASSLDGTEYNSPLHF.

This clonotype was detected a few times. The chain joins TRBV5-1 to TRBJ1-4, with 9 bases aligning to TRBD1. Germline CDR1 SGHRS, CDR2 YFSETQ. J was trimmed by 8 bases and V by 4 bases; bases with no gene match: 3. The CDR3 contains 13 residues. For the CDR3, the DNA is TGCGCCAGCAGCACTGGACAGGGGGAAAAACTGTTTTTT. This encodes CASSTGQGEKLFF.

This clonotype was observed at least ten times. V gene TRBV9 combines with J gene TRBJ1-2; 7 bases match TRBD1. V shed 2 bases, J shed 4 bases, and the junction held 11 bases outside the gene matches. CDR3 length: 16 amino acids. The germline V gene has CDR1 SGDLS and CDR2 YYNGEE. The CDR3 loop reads CASSVLGTELSYGYTF. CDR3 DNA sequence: TGTGCCAGCAGCGTTCTGGGGACAGAATTAAGCTATGGCTACACCTTC.

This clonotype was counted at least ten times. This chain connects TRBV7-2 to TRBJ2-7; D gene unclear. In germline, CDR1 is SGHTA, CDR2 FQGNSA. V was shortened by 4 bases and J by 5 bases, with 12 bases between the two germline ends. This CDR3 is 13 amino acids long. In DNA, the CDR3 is TGTGCCAGCAGCTCCCCCTCCAGAGACGAGCAGTACTTC. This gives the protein CASSSPSRDEQYF.

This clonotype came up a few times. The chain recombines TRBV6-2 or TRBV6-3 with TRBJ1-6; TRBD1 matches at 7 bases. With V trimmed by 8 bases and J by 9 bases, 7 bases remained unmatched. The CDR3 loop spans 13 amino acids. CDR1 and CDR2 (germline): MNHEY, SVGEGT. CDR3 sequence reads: CASCEGGGSPLHF. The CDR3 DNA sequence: TGTGCCAGCTGTGAAGGGGGCGGTTCACCCCTCCACTTT.

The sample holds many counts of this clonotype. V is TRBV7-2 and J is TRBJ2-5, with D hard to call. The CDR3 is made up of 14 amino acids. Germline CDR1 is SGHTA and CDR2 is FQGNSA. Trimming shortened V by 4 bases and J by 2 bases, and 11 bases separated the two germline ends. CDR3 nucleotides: TGTGCCAGCAGCTGGCAGCGAACGCAAGAGACCCAGTACTTC. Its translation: CASSWQRTQETQYF.

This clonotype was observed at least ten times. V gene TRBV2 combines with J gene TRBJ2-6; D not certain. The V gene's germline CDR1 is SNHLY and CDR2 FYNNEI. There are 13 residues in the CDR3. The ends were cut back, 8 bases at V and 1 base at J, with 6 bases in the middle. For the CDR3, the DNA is TGTGCCAGCTTCCAGTCTGGGGCCAACGTCCTGACTTTC. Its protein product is CASFQSGANVLTF.

The CDR3, as DNA: TGCAGCGGGGGGACAGGGGGATTAGATACGCAGTATTTT. Protein product: CSGGTGGLDTQYF. This chain links TRBV29-1 with TRBJ2-3, with TRBD1 identical over 11 bases. The junction had 5 bases not matched to a gene; V was cut back by 7 bases and J by 5 bases. From germline, CDR1 is SQVTM and CDR2 ANQGSEA. The CDR3 is made up of 13 amino acids.

CDR3 protein: CSANSAKQTTDTQYF. CDR3 DNA sequence: TGCAGTGCCAATTCCGCCAAACAAACCACGGATACGCAGTATTTT. This chain uses TRBV20-1 with TRBJ2-3; D ambiguous. Germline V gives CDR1 DFQATT, CDR2 SNEGSKA (reference sequence). V was shortened by 6 bases and J by 6 bases, with 22 bases between the two germline ends. The CDR3 sequence is 15 residues long.

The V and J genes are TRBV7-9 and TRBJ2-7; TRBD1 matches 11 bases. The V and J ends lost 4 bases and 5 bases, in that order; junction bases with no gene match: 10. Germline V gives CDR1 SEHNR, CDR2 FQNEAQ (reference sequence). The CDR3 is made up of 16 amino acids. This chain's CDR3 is CASSSLGQGAVHEQYF. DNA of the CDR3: TGTGCCAGCAGCTCCTTAGGACAGGGGGCAGTCCACGAGCAGTACTTC.

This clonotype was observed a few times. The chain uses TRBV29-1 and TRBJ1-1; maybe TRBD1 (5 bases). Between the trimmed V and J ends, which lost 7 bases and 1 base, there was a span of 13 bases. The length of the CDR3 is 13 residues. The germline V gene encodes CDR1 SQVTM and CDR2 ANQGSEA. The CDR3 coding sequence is TGCAGCGGCAGGGCAGGAGCGAACACTGAAGCTTTCTTT. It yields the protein CSGRAGANTEAFF.

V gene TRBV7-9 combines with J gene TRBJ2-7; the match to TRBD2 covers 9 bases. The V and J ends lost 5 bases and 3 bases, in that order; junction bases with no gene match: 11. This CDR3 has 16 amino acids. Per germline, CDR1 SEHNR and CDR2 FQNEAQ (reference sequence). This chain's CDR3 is CASSAQSGGYIYEQYF. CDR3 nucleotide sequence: TGTGCCAGCAGCGCCCAAAGCGGGGGGTATATCTACGAGCAGTACTTC.

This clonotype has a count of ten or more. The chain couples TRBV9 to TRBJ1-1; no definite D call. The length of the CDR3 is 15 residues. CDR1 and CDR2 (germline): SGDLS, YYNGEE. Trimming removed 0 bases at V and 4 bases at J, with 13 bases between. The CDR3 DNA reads TGTGCCAGCAGCGTAGTTAGGGATGGGGTCACTGAAGCTTTCTTT. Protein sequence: CASSVVRDGVTEAFF.

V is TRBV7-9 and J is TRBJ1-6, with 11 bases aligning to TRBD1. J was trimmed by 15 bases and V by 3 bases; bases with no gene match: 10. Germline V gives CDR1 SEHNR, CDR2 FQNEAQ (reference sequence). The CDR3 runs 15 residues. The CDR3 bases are TGTGCCAGCAGCTTCACCCTGGGACAGGGGGGTAGCCTCCACTTT. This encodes CASSFTLGQGGSLHF. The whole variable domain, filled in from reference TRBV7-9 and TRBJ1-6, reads DTGVSQNPRHKITKRGQNVTFRCDPISEHNRLYWYRQTLGQGPEFLTYFQNEAQLEKSRLLSDRFSAERPKGSFSTLEIQRTEQGDSAMYLCASSFTLGQGGSLHFGNGTRLTVT.

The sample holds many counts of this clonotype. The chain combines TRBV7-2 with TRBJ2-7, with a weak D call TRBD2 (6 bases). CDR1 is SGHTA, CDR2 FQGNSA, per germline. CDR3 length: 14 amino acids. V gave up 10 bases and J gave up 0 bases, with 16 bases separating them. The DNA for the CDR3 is TGTGCCACTTCACTGGGCGGGGCCTCCTACGAGCAGTACTTC. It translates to CATSLGGASYEQYF.

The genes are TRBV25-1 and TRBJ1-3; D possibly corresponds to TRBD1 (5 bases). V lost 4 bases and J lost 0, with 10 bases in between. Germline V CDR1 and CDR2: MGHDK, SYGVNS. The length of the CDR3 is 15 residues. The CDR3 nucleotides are TGTGCCAGCAGTGGATTGGGGGTCTCTGGAAACACCATATATTTT. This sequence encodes CASSGLGVSGNTIYF.

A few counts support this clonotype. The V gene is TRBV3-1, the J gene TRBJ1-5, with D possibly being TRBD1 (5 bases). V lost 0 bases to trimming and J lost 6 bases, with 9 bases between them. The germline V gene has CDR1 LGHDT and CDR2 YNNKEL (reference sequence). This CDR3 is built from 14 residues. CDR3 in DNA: TGTGCCAGCAGCCAAGAATCAGGGACTCAGCCCCAGCATTTT. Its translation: CASSQESGTQPQHF.

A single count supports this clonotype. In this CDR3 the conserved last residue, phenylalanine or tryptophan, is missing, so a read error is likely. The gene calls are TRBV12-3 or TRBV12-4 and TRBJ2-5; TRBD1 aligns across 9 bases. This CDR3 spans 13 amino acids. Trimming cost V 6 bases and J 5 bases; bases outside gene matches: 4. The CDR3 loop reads CASSRDRDETQYL. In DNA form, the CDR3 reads TGTGCCAGCAGCCGGGACAGGGATGAGACCCAGTACCTC.

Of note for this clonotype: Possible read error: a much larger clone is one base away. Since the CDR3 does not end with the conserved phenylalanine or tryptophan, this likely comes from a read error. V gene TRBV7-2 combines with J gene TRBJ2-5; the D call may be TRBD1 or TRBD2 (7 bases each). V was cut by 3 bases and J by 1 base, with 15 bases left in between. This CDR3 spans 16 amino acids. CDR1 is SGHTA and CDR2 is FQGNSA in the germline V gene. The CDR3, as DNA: TGTGCCAGCAGCTTCGGGACAGCGGGGTTCCAAGAGACCCAGTACCTC. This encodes CASSFGTAGFQETQYL.